This record covers a single TCR beta chain. The repertoire was sequenced with immunoSEQ multiplex PCR; TCRdb's copy has only in-frame clones and lacks some. This repertoire shows approximately 98,000 clones, around 90% found once; its top ten account for approximately 2.2%. V dropped 5 bases and J dropped 6 bases, with 14 bases sitting between them. The germline CDR1 and CDR2 sequences are MDHEN and SYDVKM. CDR3 length equals 14 residues. This sample was taken from a study of T cell changes during pregnancy in multiple sclerosis. The source was peripheral blood, collected after pregnancy. The TCR sequence derives from a female donor in good health, enrolled as a control in a pregnancy study. V gene TRBV28 combines with J gene TRBJ2-4, with D tentatively TRBD2 (5 bases). As DNA, the CDR3 is TGTGCCAGCAGTCTGGTTGGAGGAGGAAACATTCAGTACTTC. Protein sequence: CASSLVGGGNIQYF.